This entry concerns a single T cell receptor (beta chain). The data were obtained in a study of cytomegalovirus exposure and HLA in healthy donors. The CDR3 is made up of 14 amino acids. Germline loops: CDR1 GTSNPN, CDR2 SVGIG (reference sequence). With 1 base removed from V and 0 bases from J, the gap between germline ends came to 7 bases. Some clones are missing from TCRdb's copy, which holds only in-frame ones; the method was immunoSEQ multiplex PCR. The data show about 120,000 clones, about 96% seen once. This receptor was obtained from a man between 18 and 29 years old in good health and CMV-seronegative. The sequenced sample was PBMCs. The chain combines TRBV30 with TRBJ1-5; D not certain. The DNA of the CDR3 is TGTGCCTGGAGTGCGCAGTATAGCAATCAGCCCCAGCATTTT. This encodes CAWSAQYSNQPQHF.